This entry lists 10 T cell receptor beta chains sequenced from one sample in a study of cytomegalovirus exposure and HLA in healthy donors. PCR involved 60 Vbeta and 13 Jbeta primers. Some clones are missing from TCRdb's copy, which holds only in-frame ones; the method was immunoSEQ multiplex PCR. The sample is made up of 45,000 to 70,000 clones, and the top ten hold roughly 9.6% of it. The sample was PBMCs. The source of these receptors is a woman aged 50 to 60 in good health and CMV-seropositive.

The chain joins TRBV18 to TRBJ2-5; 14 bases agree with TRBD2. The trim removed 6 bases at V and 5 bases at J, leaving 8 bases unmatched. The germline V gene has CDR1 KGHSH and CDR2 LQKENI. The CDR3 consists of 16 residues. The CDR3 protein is CASSPWTSGGMETQYF. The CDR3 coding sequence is TGTGCCAGCTCGCCATGGACTAGCGGGGGGATGGAGACCCAGTACTTC. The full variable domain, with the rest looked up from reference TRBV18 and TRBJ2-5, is NAGVMQNPRHLVRRRGQEARLRCSPMKGHSHVYWYRQLPEEGLKFMVYLQKENIIDESGMPKERFSAEFPKEGPSILRIQQVVRGDSAAYFCASSPWTSGGMETQYFGPGTRLLVL.

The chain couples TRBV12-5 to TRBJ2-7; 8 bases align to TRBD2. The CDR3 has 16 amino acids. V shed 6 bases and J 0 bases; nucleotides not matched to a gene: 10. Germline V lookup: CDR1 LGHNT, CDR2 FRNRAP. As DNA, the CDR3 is TGTGCTAGTGGCCCGGGGGGGGCTTCTAGCTCCTACGAGCAGTACTTC. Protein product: CASGPGGASSSYEQYF.

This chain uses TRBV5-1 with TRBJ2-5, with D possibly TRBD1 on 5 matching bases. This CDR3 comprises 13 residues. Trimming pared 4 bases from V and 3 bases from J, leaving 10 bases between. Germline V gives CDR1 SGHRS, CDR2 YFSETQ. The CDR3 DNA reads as TGCGCCAGCAGCCTCCTCAGGGAAGAGACCCAGTACTTC. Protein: CASSLLREETQYF. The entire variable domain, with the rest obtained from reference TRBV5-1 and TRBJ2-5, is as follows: KAGVTQTPRYLIKTRGQQVTLSCSPISGHRSVSWYQQTPGQGLQFLFEYFSETQRNKGNFPGRFSGRQFSNSRSEMNVSTLELGDSALYLCASSLLREETQYFGPGTRLLVL.

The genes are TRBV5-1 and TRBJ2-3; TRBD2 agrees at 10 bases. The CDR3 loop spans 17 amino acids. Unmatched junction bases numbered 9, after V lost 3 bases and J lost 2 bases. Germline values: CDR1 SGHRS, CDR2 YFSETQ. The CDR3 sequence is CASSSHVSGGFTDTQYF. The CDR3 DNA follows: TGCGCCAGCAGCTCCCATGTTAGCGGGGGGTTCACAGATACGCAGTATTTT. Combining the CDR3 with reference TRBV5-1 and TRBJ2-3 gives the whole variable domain KAGVTQTPRYLIKTRGQQVTLSCSPISGHRSVSWYQQTPGQGLQFLFEYFSETQRNKGNFPGRFSGRQFSNSRSEMNVSTLELGDSALYLCASSSHVSGGFTDTQYFGPGTRLTVL.

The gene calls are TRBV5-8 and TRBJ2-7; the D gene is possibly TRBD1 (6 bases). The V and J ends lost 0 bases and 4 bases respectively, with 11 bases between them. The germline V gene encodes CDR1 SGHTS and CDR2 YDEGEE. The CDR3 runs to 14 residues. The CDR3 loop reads CASSLARGFYEQYF. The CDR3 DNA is TGTGCCAGCAGCTTGGCCAGGGGTTTTTACGAGCAGTACTTC.

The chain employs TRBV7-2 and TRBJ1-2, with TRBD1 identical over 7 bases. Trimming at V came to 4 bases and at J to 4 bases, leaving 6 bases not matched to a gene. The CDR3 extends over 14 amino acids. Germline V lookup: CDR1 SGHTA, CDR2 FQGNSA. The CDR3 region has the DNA TGTGCCAGCAGCTCGTACCGGGACAGCTATGGCTACACCTTC. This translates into CASSSYRDSYGYTF.

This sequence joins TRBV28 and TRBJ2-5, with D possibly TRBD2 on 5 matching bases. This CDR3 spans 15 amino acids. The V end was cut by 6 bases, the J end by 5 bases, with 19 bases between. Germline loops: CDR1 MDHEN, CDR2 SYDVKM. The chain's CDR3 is CASRALRESVETQYF. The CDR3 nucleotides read TGTGCCAGCAGGGCCCTGAGGGAGAGCGTTGAGACCCAGTACTTC.

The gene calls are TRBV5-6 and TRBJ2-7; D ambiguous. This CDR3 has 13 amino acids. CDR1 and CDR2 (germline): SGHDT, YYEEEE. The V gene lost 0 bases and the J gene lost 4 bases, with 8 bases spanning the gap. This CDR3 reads CASSLARWYEQYF. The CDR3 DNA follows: TGTGCCAGCAGCTTGGCCAGGTGGTACGAGCAGTACTTC. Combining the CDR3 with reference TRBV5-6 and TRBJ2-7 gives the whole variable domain DAGVTQSPTHLIKTRGQQVTLRCSPKSGHDTVSWYQQALGQGPQFIFQYYEEEERQRGNFPDRFSGHQFPNYSSELNVNALLLGDSALYLCASSLARWYEQYFGPGTRLTVT.

DNA of the CDR3: TGTGCCAGCAGCCCGGGACTAGCGGGATACGATACGCAGTATTTT. Its translation: CASSPGLAGYDTQYF. The chain employs TRBV5-4 and TRBJ2-3, with TRBD2 identical over 13 bases. CDR1 is SGHNT, CDR2 YYREEE, per germline (reference sequence). The CDR3 is 15 amino acids. V shed 4 bases and J 6 bases; nucleotides not matched to a gene: 5.

The CDR3 spells CASSPGTGVDEQFF. In nucleotides, the CDR3 is TGTGCCAGCAGCCCGGGGACAGGGGTCGATGAGCAGTTCTTC. The chain couples TRBV5-6 to TRBJ2-1; 10 bases line up with TRBD1. The CDR3 contains 14 residues. Trimming removed 4 bases from V and 8 bases from J; junction bases left unmatched: 6. The germline CDR1 and CDR2 sequences are SGHDT and YYEEEE.